This T cell receptor (beta chain) was recorded in a study of sequential checkpoint blockade in melanoma. The wider study: First-line arms were nivolumab then ipilimumab, or the reverse, randomized 1:1. Each arm's sequence ended with maintenance nivolumab.

The CDR3 length is 16 residues. V gave up 2 bases and J gave up 0 bases; unmatched junction bases: 4. Germline V gives CDR1 SNHLY, CDR2 FYNNEI. Measured with immunoSEQ multiplex PCR; TCRdb has only the in-frame clones, and not every one. Of 11,000 to 15,000 clones in the sample, approximately 72% were seen once. As to treatment: randomized to nivolumab then ipilimumab (arm A) or the reverse (arm B). PBMC sorting kept live CD3+CD8+ cells without CD19 or CD56. The chain combines TRBV2 with TRBJ2-3, with 8 bases lining up with TRBD2. This TCR derives from a human donor with melanoma. The sample in question was CD8+ T cells sorted from blood (inferred from file names), obtained from a patient given nivolumab and ipilimumab in sequence. This chain's CDR3 is CASSENLAGSTDTQYF. The CDR3 DNA is TGTGCCAGCAGTGAAAACTTAGCGGGAAGCACAGATACGCAGTATTTT. The variable domain in full, with the rest retrieved from reference TRBV2 and TRBJ2-3, is EPEVTQTPSHQVTQMGQEVILRCVPISNHLYFYWYRQILGQKVEFLVSFYNNEISEKSEIFDDQFSVERPDGSNFTLKIRSTKLEDSAMYFCASSENLAGSTDTQYFGPGTRLTVL.